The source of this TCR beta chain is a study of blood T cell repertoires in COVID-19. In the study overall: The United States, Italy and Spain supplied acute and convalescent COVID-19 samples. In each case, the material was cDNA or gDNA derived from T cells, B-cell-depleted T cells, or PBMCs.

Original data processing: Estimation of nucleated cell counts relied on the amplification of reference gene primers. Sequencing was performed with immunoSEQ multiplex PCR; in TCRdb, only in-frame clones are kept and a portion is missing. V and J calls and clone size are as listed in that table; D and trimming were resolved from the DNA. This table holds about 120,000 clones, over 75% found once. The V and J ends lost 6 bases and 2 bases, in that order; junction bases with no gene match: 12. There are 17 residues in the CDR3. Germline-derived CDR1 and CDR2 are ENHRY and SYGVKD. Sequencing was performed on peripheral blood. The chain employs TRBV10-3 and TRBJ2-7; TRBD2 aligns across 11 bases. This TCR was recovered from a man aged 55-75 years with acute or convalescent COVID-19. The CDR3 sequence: CAISRGPTSGVPYEQYF. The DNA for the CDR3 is TGTGCCATCAGCAGAGGTCCGACTAGCGGGGTTCCCTACGAGCAGTACTTC.